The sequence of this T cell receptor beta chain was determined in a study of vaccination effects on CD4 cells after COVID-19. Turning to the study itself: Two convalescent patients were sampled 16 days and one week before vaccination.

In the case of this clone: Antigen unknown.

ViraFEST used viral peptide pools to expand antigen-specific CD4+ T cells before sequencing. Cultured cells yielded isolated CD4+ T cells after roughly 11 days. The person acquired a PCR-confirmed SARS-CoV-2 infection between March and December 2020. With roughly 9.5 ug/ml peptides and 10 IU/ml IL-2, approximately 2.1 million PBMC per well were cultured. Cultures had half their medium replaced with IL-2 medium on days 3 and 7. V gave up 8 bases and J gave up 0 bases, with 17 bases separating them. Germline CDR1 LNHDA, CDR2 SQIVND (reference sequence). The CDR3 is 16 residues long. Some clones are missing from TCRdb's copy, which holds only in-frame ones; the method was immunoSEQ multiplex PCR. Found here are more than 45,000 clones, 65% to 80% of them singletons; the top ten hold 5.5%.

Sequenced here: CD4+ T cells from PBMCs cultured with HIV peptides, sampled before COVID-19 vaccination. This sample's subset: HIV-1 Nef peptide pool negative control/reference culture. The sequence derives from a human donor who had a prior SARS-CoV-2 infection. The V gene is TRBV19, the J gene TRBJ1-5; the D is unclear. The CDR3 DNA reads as TGTGCCAGTGCGGACCACCCAGCATATAGCAATCAGCCCCAGCATTTT. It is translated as CASADHPAYSNQPQHF.